One sample yielded the 6 T cell receptor beta chains listed below, sequenced in a study of cytotoxic CD8 clonotypes in ibrutinib-treated CLL. Assay: immunoSEQ multiplex PCR; the TCRdb copy retains only in-frame clones and omits some. The sample records about 200,000 clones, roughly three quarters being singletons. Sequenced material: PBMCs, taken after 12 months of ibrutinib treatment. These receptors were obtained from a human donor with chronic lymphocytic leukemia.

This chain uses TRBV6-1 with TRBJ2-7; D possibly corresponds to TRBD1 (6 bases). The CDR3 consists of 15 residues. Germline V lookup: CDR1 MNHNS, CDR2 SASEGT. Trimming took 7 bases from V and 1 from J, leaving 17 bases between them. The CDR3 nucleotides are TGTGCCAGCACCGAACCCGGGACACATTCCTACGAGCAGTACTTC. The encoded protein is CASTEPGTHSYEQYF.

V is TRBV18 and J is TRBJ2-5; D is uncertain. CDR1 is KGHSH and CDR2 is LQKENI in the germline V gene. V lost 2 bases, J lost 5 bases, and 15 bases lay in between. The CDR3 is made up of 15 amino acids. The CDR3, as DNA: TGTGCCAGCTCACCATTAGACGAGGCGGTGGAGACCCAGTACTTC. Its protein is CASSPLDEAVETQYF.

The chain recombines TRBV6-5 with TRBJ1-3, with unresolved D. CDR3 size: 15 residues. V was shortened by 7 bases and J by 0 bases, with 13 bases between the two germline ends. Per the germline V gene, CDR1 is MNHEY and CDR2 is SVGAGI. The CDR3, as DNA: TGTGCCAGCACCTTAGACGGCAACTCTGGAAACACCATATATTTT. This sequence encodes CASTLDGNSGNTIYF.

The CDR3 region is CASSLAPGTGGTDTQYF. As DNA, the CDR3 is TGCGCCAGCAGCTTGGCCCCCGGGACAGGGGGCACAGATACGCAGTATTTT. This chain uses TRBV5-1 with TRBJ2-3; the match to TRBD1 covers 10 bases. V shed 0 bases and J 1 base; nucleotides not matched to a gene: 5. The CDR3 is 17 residues long. The germline V gene has CDR1 SGHRS and CDR2 YFSETQ.

The chain combines TRBV6-1 with TRBJ2-7; D remains ambiguous. Germline V CDR1 and CDR2: MNHNS, SASEGT. V gave up 5 bases and J gave up 3 bases, with 5 bases separating them. The CDR3 contains 11 residues. The CDR3, as DNA: TGTGCCAGCAGTTGGAGCTACGAGCAGTACTTC. Translating gives CASSWSYEQYF.

The chain recombines TRBV11-3 with TRBJ2-1; the D is unclear. V was pared by 1 base and J by 9 bases, with 4 bases between. The CDR3 consists of 11 residues. Germline CDR1 and CDR2: SGHNT and YENEEA. CDR3 DNA sequence: TGTGCCAGCAGCTTAGGTACTGAGCAGTTCTTC. Translating it yields CASSLGTEQFF.